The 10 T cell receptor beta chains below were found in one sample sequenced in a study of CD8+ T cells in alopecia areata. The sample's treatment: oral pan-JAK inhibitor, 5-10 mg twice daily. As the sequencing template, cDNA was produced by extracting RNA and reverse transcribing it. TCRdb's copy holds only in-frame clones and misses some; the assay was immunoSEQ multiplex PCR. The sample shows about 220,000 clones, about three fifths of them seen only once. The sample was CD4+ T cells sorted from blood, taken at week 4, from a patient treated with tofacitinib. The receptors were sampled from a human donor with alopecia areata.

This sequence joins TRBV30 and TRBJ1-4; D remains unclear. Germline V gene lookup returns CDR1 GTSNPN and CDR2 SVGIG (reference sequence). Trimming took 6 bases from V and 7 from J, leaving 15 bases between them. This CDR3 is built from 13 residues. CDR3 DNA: TGTGCCTGTGACTTAGTCAAGGGTGAAAAACTGTTTTTT. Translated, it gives CACDLVKGEKLFF.

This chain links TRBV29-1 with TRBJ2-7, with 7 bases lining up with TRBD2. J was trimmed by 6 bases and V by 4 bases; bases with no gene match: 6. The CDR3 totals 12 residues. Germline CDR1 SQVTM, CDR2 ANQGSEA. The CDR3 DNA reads TGCAGCGTTGTACCCCCGGGGGGCGAGCAGTACTTC. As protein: CSVVPPGGEQYF.

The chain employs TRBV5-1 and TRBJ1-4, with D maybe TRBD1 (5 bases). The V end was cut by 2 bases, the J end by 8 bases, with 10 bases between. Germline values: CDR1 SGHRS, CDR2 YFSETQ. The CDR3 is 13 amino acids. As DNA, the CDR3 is TGCGCCAGCAGCTTTATTCGGGGGGAAAAACTGTTTTTT. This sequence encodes CASSFIRGEKLFF.

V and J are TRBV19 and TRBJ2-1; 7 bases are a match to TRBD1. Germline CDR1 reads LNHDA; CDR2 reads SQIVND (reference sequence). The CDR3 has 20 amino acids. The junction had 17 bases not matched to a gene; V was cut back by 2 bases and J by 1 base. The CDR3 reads CASSIKPWNRQGKSYNEQFF. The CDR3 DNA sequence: TGTGCCAGTAGTATAAAGCCCTGGAATAGACAGGGAAAGTCCTACAATGAGCAGTTCTTC.

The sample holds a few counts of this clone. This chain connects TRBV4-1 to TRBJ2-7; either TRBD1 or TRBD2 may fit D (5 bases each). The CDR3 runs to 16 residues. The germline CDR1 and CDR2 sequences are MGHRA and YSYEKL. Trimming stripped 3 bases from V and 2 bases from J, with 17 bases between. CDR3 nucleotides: TGCGCCAGCAGCCAGGAAAGCGGTCTGGGACCCTACGAGCAGTACTTC. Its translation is CASSQESGLGPYEQYF.

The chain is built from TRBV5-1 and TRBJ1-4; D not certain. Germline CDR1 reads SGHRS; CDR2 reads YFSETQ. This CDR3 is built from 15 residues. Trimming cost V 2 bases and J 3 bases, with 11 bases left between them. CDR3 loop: CASSFRRASNEKLFF. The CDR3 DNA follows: TGCGCCAGCAGCTTTCGACGAGCGTCTAATGAAAAACTGTTTTTT.

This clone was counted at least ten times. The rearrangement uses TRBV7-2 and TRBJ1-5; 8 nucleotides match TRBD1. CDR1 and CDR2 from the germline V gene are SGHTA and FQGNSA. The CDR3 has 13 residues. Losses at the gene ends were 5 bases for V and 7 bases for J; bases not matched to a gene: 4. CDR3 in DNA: TGTGCCAGCAGCGTCAGGGGGCAACAGCCCCAGCATTTT. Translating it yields CASSVRGQQPQHF.

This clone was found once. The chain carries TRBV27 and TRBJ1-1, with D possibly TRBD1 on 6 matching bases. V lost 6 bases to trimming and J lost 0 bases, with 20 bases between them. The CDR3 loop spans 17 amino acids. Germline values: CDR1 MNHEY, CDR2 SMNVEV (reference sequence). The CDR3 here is CASRPGTHSFMNTEAFF. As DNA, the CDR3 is TGTGCCAGCAGGCCAGGGACACACTCCTTTATGAACACTGAAGCTTTCTTT.

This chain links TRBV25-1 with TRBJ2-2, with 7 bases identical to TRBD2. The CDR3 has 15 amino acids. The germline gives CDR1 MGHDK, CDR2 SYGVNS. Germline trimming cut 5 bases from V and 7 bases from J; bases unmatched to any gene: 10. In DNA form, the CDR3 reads TGTGCCAGCAGTCACCGGGGAGGGACCATCGGGGAGCTGTTTTTT. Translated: CASSHRGGTIGELFF.

The CDR3 sequence: CASYGTGGGQPQHF. The DNA for the CDR3 is TGTGCCAGCTACGGGACAGGGGGCGGACAGCCCCAGCATTTT. The chain combines TRBV2 with TRBJ1-5; 12 bases map to TRBD1. The CDR3 runs to 14 residues. After removal of 8 bases from V and 7 bases from J, the junction contained 6 bases not matched to a gene. CDR1 is SNHLY, CDR2 FYNNEI, per germline.